This T cell receptor beta chain was observed in a study of T cell repertoires in cytomegalovirus infection (dated 2019 in TCRdb). Some background on the complete study: Donor HLA type was relevant to the analysis, because carriage of CMV infection together with the matching HLA type was indicated by public TCR beta signatures.

Results and caveats for the whole study, not just this receptor: In both this cohort and an independent approximately 370-donor cohort, the cumulative frequency of public TCR beta family members distinguished carriers of CMV infection plus the relevant HLA type. The ex vivo response was dominated by HLA-C-restricted CMV-specific TCR beta clonotypes, which also provided the single most frequent clonotype in two of eight donors.

Turning to this clonotype: Its antigen is not yet known. There are no base qualities to consult, and no much larger clone falls within one base.

The listed sequencing device is Illumina HiSeq 1500. The public reads were reanalyzed by TCRdb: fastp trimming at Q25, MiXCR alignment, in-frame beta chains only. Every entry covers one CDR3 protein and lists the most common genes and DNA from its rows. The sample includes around 450,000 distinct CDR3 sequences, with 31% observed a single time. The top ten constitute 12% to 15% of the sample. CDR3 length: 13 amino acids, cysteine to phenylalanine. This entry keeps only the CDR3 DNA: 39 bases, framed from base 1. Cut back by 8 bases and 0 bases, the V and J ends lie 13 bases apart. Reading the germline V gene (reference sequence) gives CDR1 DFQATT and CDR2 SNEGSKA.

The sample was PBMCs. The sequence was collected from a human donor in good health (CMV status not recorded). Some clones in this sample may be carry-over from other donors' samples. Recombination linked TRBV20-1 to TRBJ1-1, and perhaps TRBD1 as D gene, on 6 matching bases. In nucleotides, the sequence is TGCAGTCTTGGGGGCTTGATGAACACTGAAGCTTTCTTT. Translated, this gives CSLGGLMNTEAFF.